This entry lists 28 T cell receptor beta chains sequenced from one sample in a study of blood T cell repertoires in COVID-19. The repertoire was sequenced with immunoSEQ multiplex PCR; TCRdb's copy has only in-frame clones and lacks some. The table records under 250,000 clones, approximately 87% of them present only once. Sequencing was performed on peripheral blood. Receptors originate from a woman between 70 and 85 years old with active or convalescent COVID-19.

This rearrangement joins TRBV9 to TRBJ1-4; 8 bases are shared with TRBD1. Germline V CDR1 and CDR2: SGDLS, YYNGEE. The CDR3 sequence is 16 residues long. The V gene end was trimmed by 0 bases and the J gene end by 7 bases; junction bases not matched to a gene: 8. CDR3: CASSVGPGQEGEKLFF. CDR3 sequence (DNA): TGTGCCAGCAGCGTAGGCCCGGGACAGGAGGGTGAAAAACTGTTTTTT.

This sequence joins TRBV27 and TRBJ2-4; D might be TRBD1 (6 bases). The CDR3 loop spans 16 amino acids. Deletions cut 5 bases from V and 3 bases from J, with 17 bases between. Germline CDR1 reads MNHEY; CDR2 reads SMNVEV (reference sequence). CDR3 sequence (DNA): TGTGCCAGCAGTCTTACAGGGATGGTGGTCAAAAACATTCAGTACTTC. As protein: CASSLTGMVVKNIQYF.

The chain combines TRBV7-8 with TRBJ1-1; 7 bases align to TRBD1. Germline CDR1 and CDR2: SGHVS and FQNEAQ. V was pared by 4 bases and J by 9 bases, with 8 bases of the junction left unmatched. The CDR3 covers 13 residues. The CDR3, as DNA: TGTGCCAGCAGCTCCTTGGCACAGGGGAAAGCTTTCTTT. Protein sequence: CASSSLAQGKAFF.

The sample holds a few counts of this clone. The V call is TRBV25-1, the J call TRBJ2-2; no clear D. CDR3 length: 13 amino acids. With 4 bases removed from V and 8 bases from J, the gap between germline ends came to 11 bases. The V gene's germline CDR1 is MGHDK and CDR2 SYGVNS. CDR3 residues: CASSGGLRGELFF. CDR3 in DNA: TGTGCCAGCAGTGGAGGCCTGAGGGGGGAGCTGTTTTTT.

The rearrangement links TRBV11-1 to TRBJ1-3; D unclear. This CDR3 is built from 12 residues. V lost 3 bases, J lost 8 bases, and 8 bases lay in between. Looked up from germline, CDR1 is SGHAT and CDR2 is FQDESV (reference sequence). The CDR3 sequence is CASSFKGDTIYF. The CDR3 coding sequence is TGTGCCAGCAGCTTCAAGGGAGACACCATATATTTT.

The chain has TRBV5-1 and TRBJ2-5, with 7 bases identical to TRBD2. With V trimmed by 3 bases and J by 4 bases, 6 bases remained unmatched. The CDR3 runs 14 residues. CDR1 and CDR2 (germline): SGHRS, YFSETQ. The CDR3 protein is CASSYGGGGETQYF. CDR3 nucleotides: TGCGCCAGCAGCTATGGTGGGGGGGGAGAGACCCAGTACTTC.

The rearrangement joins TRBV6-6 to TRBJ1-1, with no clear D. V was pared by 0 bases and J by 3 bases, with 11 bases between. Germline V gives CDR1 MNHNY, CDR2 SVGAGI (reference sequence). The CDR3 sequence is 15 residues long. CDR3 sequence reads: CASSYSSTPHTEAFF. Written as DNA, the CDR3 is TGTGCCAGCAGTTACTCCTCGACACCACACACTGAAGCTTTCTTT.

The chain couples TRBV30 to TRBJ1-2; D not certain. Per germline, CDR1 GTSNPN and CDR2 SVGIG (reference sequence). Trimming left V 1 base short and J 4 bases short, with 13 bases between. This CDR3 is 14 amino acids long. For the CDR3, the DNA is TGTGCCTGGAGTGGGCCCGGGGTATCCTATGGCTACACCTTC. This codes for CAWSGPGVSYGYTF.

This clone has more than one count but fewer than ten. V usage is TRBV7-3 and J usage is TRBJ1-1; no clear D gene. CDR1 is SGHTA, CDR2 FQGTGA, per germline. Deletions cut 5 bases from V and 3 bases from J, with 10 bases between. CDR3 length: 13 residues. CDR3 residues: CASSNKRDTEAFF. Here the CDR3 DNA reads TGTGCCAGCAGCAATAAGAGGGACACTGAAGCTTTCTTT. Combining the CDR3 with reference TRBV7-3 and TRBJ1-1 gives the whole variable domain GAGVSQTPSNKVTEKGKYVELRCDPISGHTALYWYRQSLGQGPEFLIYFQGTGAADDSGLPNDRFFAVRPEGSVSTLKIQRTERGDSAVYLCASSNKRDTEAFFGQGTRLTVV.

The CDR3 protein is CATSTPLRDRGRDTEAFF. CDR3 bases: TGTGCCACCTCAACTCCACTCAGGGACAGGGGGCGGGACACTGAAGCTTTCTTT. The chain carries TRBV24-1 and TRBJ1-1; 12 bases line up with TRBD1. Trimming cost V 9 bases and J 3 bases; bases outside gene matches: 16. Germline V gene lookup returns CDR1 KGHDR and CDR2 SFDVKD. The CDR3 extends over 18 amino acids.

J is TRBJ2-3 and V is TRBV6-5, with D tentatively TRBD1 (5 bases). Germline CDR1 and CDR2: MNHEY and SVGAGI. Trimming left V 6 bases short and J 1 base short, with 14 bases between. The CDR3 is 15 amino acids. CDR3 DNA: TGTGCCAGCAGCTACGACAGTTCTCGCACAGATACGCAGTATTTT. Residues: CASSYDSSRTDTQYF.

This clone was recorded a few times. The V gene is TRBV3-1 (or the pseudogene TRBV3-2), the J gene TRBJ1-2, with no clear D. Between the trimmed V and J ends, which lost 0 bases and 3 bases, there was a span of 11 bases. CDR1 is LGHDT, CDR2 YNNKEL, per germline (reference sequence). The CDR3 is 15 amino acids. This chain's CDR3 is CASSQEAGRYYGYTF. CDR3 nucleotide sequence: TGTGCCAGCAGCCAAGAGGCAGGTCGCTACTATGGCTACACCTTC.

V and J are TRBV5-1 and TRBJ1-4; TRBD1 might be the D (5 bases). CDR1 and CDR2 from the germline V gene are SGHRS and YFSETQ. This CDR3 is built from 15 residues. Trimming took off 1 base at V and 7 bases at J, with 14 bases between the two ends. CDR3 residues: CASSLQGGFSEKLFF. The CDR3 nucleotides are TGCGCCAGCAGCTTGCAGGGTGGGTTCAGTGAAAAACTGTTTTTT.

The genes are TRBV15 and TRBJ1-1; D perhaps matches TRBD1 (6 bases). The CDR3 extends over 14 amino acids. Per germline, CDR1 LNHNV and CDR2 YYDKDF (reference sequence). The V gene lost 3 bases and the J gene lost 11 bases, with 19 bases spanning the gap. CDR3 protein: CATSRPGGAWRAFF. CDR3 DNA: TGTGCCACCAGCAGGCCTGGGGGGGCATGGAGGGCTTTCTTT.

This clone was recorded once. This chain links TRBV24-1 with TRBJ2-5, with 15 bases fitting TRBD2. The junction had 11 bases not matched to a gene; V was cut back by 2 bases and J by 5 bases. CDR1 is KGHDR, CDR2 SFDVKD, per germline. CDR3 size: 19 residues. Written as DNA, the CDR3 is TGTGCCACCAGTGATTCCACCGGGACTAGCGGGAGGTATGGTGAGACCCAGTACTTC. Amino acids: CATSDSTGTSGRYGETQYF.

In this sample, this clone turned up a few times. CDR3 coding DNA: TGTGCCAGCAGTTTACCGCGGGAGGGGGTGCAGTACTTC. Translating it yields CASSLPREGVQYF. The chain recombines TRBV12-3 or TRBV12-4 with TRBJ2-7; 9 bases line up with TRBD2. Trimming took 2 bases from V and 9 from J; bases not matched to a gene: 5. The length of the CDR3 is 13 residues.

The V and J genes are TRBV4-2 and TRBJ1-6; a weak D match, TRBD1 (5 bases). Germline lookup yields CDR1 LGHNA and CDR2 YNFKEQ. The V and J ends lost 0 bases and 8 bases respectively, with 8 bases between them. The CDR3 consists of 14 residues. CDR3 nucleotide sequence: TGTGCCAGCAGCCAAGAACCCAGGGATTCACCCCTCCACTTT. This translates into CASSQEPRDSPLHF.

This chain uses TRBV19 with TRBJ1-5; tentative D call: TRBD1 (6 bases). This CDR3 contains 15 residues. Trimming cost V 5 bases and J 3 bases, with 14 bases left between them. Germline values: CDR1 LNHDA, CDR2 SQIVND (reference sequence). This CDR3 is CASSDISGANQPQHF. In DNA, the CDR3 is TGTGCCAGTAGTGACATTTCAGGGGCCAATCAGCCCCAGCATTTT. The full variable domain, with the rest looked up from reference TRBV19 and TRBJ1-5, is DGGITQSPKYLFRKEGQNVTLSCEQNLNHDAMYWYRQDPGQGLRLIYYSQIVNDFQKGDIAEGYSVSREKKESFPLTVTSAQKNPTAFYLCASSDISGANQPQHFGDGTRLSIL.

The chain is built from TRBV7-2 and TRBJ1-1, with a tentative D call TRBD1 (6 bases). Trimming left V 2 bases short and J 6 bases short, with 7 bases between. Germline V gene data show CDR1 as SGHTA and CDR2 as FQGNSA. The CDR3 totals 12 residues. CDR3 sequence reads: CASSLQGPEAFF. The CDR3 bases are TGTGCCAGCAGCTTACAGGGGCCTGAAGCTTTCTTT.

This rearrangement joins TRBV2 to TRBJ1-1; the D gene is possibly TRBD1 (6 bases). The germline V gene encodes CDR1 SNHLY and CDR2 FYNNEI. V lost 10 bases and J 5 bases, leaving 17 bases between the germline ends. CDR3 length: 13 amino acids. CDR3 nucleotides: TGTGCCAACACCCCAGGGGTAGGGACTGAAGCTTTCTTT. Protein product: CANTPGVGTEAFF.

The J gene is TRBJ1-4, the V gene TRBV16; D is unresolved. Trimming took off 4 bases at V and 7 bases at J, with 22 bases between the two ends. This CDR3 contains 17 residues. From germline, CDR1 is KGHSY and CDR2 FQNENV. The CDR3 region is CASSPRIEEGKSEKLFF. The CDR3 bases are TGTGCCAGCAGCCCCCGTATAGAAGAGGGAAAGAGTGAAAAACTGTTTTTT.

The chain carries TRBV7-8 and TRBJ2-7, with 8 bases identical to TRBD2. V was clipped by 5 bases and J by 3 bases; unmatched bases: 3. The germline CDR1 and CDR2 sequences are SGHVS and FQNEAQ. The CDR3 is made up of 13 amino acids. The chain's CDR3 is CASSQGLDYEQYF. The CDR3 DNA reads TGTGCCAGCAGCCAGGGACTAGACTACGAGCAGTACTTC.

V usage is TRBV11-1 and J usage is TRBJ1-1; the D gene is possibly TRBD1 (6 bases). V was pared by 2 bases and J by 1 base, with 14 bases between. The germline V gene has CDR1 SGHAT and CDR2 FQDESV (reference sequence). The CDR3 contains 16 residues. CDR3 loop: CASSLHLTGANTEAFF. The DNA of the CDR3 is TGTGCCAGCAGCTTACACCTGACAGGAGCGAACACTGAAGCTTTCTTT.

J is TRBJ1-3 and V is TRBV29-1, with 8 bases that match TRBD1. This CDR3 has 13 amino acids. CDR1 and CDR2 from the germline V gene are SQVTM and ANQGSEA. The V and J ends lost 7 bases and 3 bases, in that order; junction bases with no gene match: 5. The CDR3: CSAQGASGNTIYF. As DNA, the CDR3 is TGCAGCGCCCAGGGGGCAAGTGGAAACACCATATATTTT.

The chain is built from TRBV6-6 and TRBJ2-1, with D hard to call. Germline V gives CDR1 MNHNY, CDR2 SVGAGI (reference sequence). The length of the CDR3 is 13 residues. The V end was cut by 5 bases, the J end by 0 bases, with 5 bases between. CDR3 protein: CASSPSSYNEQFF. The DNA of the CDR3 is TGTGCCAGCAGTCCCAGCTCCTACAATGAGCAGTTCTTC.

This clone was seen only a few times. The chain couples TRBV12-3 or TRBV12-4 to TRBJ2-1, with 8 bases identical to TRBD2. The trim removed 5 bases at V and 13 bases at J, leaving 10 bases unmatched. This CDR3 is built from 13 residues. The CDR3 nucleotides read TGTGCCAGCAGTCTGCCCCCCGGGACTAGTCAGTTCTTC. Protein: CASSLPPGTSQFF.

This sequence joins TRBV19 and TRBJ2-3; TRBD2 agrees at 8 bases. Looked up from germline, CDR1 is LNHDA and CDR2 is SQIVND (reference sequence). CDR3 size: 16 residues. With V trimmed by 7 bases and J by 5 bases, 14 bases remained unmatched. For the CDR3, the DNA is TGTGCCAGTAATGTCGGGAGGGGCTCTCCATTAGATACGCAGTATTTT. Translation: CASNVGRGSPLDTQYF.

V gene TRBV6-5 combines with J gene TRBJ2-7; the match to TRBD2 covers 8 bases. Germline assignment: CDR1 MNHEY and CDR2 SVGAGI. This CDR3 is built from 14 residues. V gave up 7 bases and J gave up 5 bases; unmatched junction bases: 10. The CDR3 region has the DNA TGTGCCAGCACCACGGGGGGGACCCGTAACGAGCAGTACTTC. Its translation: CASTTGGTRNEQYF.